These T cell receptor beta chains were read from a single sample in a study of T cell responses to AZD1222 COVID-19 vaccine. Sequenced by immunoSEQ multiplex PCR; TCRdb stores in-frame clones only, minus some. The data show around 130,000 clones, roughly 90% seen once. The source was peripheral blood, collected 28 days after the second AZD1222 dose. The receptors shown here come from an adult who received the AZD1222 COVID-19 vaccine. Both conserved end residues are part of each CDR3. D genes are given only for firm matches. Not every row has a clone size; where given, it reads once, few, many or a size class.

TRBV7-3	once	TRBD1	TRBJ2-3	TGTGCCAGCAGCTCTAACCTCAGGGGGCTATCCCCCACAGATACGCAGTATTTT	CASSSNLRGLSPTDTQYF
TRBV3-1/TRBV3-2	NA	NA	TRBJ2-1	TGTGCCAGCAGCCAATTGGTAAGACGTGAGCAGTTCTTC	CASSQLVRREQFF
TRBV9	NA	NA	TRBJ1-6	TGTGCCAGCAGCGGAGAGGTCCCCGGATACTATAATTCACCCCTCCACTTT	CASSGEVPGYYNSPLHF
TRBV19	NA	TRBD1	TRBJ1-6	TGTGCCAGTAGTATAACGGGACAGGCCAATTCACCCCTCCACTTT	CASSITGQANSPLHF
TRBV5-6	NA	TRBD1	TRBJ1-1	TGTGCCAGCAGTTACGACAGGGGACAAGCTGAAGCTTTCTTT	CASSYDRGQAEAFF
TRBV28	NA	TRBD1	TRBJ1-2	TGTGCCAGCAGTTCACAGGGGCTCAACTATGGCTACACCTTC	CASSSQGLNYGYTF
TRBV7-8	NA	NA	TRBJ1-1	TGTGCCAGCAGTTGGAGGGGAACTGAAGCTTTCTTT	CASSWRGTEAFF
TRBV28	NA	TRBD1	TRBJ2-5	TGTGCCAGCAGTTTAAGGGGGCCGTGGCAAGAGACCCAGTACTTC	CASSLRGPWQETQYF
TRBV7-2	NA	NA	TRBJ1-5	TGTGCCAGCAGCTCACTTGGACAGCTTAGCAATCAGCCCCAGCATTTT	CASSSLGQLSNQPQHF
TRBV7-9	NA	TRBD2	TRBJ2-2	TGTGCCATTTCTCCACGGCGGGAGTACACCGGGGAGCTGTTTTTT	CAISPRREYTGELFF
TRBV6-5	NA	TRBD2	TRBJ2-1	TGTGCCAGCAGGGGGGGGGCCTACAATGAGCAGTTCTTC	CASRGGAYNEQFF
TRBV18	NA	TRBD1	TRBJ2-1	TGTGCCAGCTCACCAAACCCACCTCGGACAGGGGGGGACAATGAGCAGTTCTTC	CASSPNPPRTGGDNEQFF
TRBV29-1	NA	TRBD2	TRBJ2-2	TGCAGCGCAGGAAGCGGGAGCACCGGGGAGCTGTTTTTT	CSAGSGSTGELFF
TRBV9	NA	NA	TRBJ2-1	TGTGCCAGCAGCGGGGGGGCTGGTTCCTACAATGAGCAGTTCTTC	CASSGGAGSYNEQFF
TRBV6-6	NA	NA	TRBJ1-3	TGTGCCATCTCGGTACCGTCTGTCGTCGGAAACACCATATATTTT	CAISVPSVVGNTIYF
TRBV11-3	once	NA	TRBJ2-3	TGTGCCAGCAGTCCCGGCGGGCGAGACACAGATACGCAGTATTTT	CASSPGGRDTDTQYF
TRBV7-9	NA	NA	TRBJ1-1	TGTGCCAGCAGCAGCCCCGACGGGATGAACACTGAAGCTTTCTTT	CASSSPDGMNTEAFF
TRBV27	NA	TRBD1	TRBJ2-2	TGTGCCAGCAGTCTCCAGGGGACAGGGGGCAGATCGTACACCGGGGAGCTGTTTTTT	CASSLQGTGGRSYTGELFF
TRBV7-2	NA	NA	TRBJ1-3	TGTGCCAGCAGCTTAGGGCCGAGCTCTGGAAACACCATATATTTT	CASSLGPSSGNTIYF
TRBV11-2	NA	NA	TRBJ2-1	TGTGCCAGCAGCTTCGGGAGCAACAATGAGCAGTTCTTC	CASSFGSNNEQFF
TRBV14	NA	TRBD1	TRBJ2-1	TGTGCCAGCAGCCTCGAACGGGACAGATACAATGAGCAGTTCTTC	CASSLERDRYNEQFF
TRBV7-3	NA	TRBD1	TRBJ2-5	TGTGCCAGCAGCAGGGACAGCCAAGAGACCCAGTACTTC	CASSRDSQETQYF
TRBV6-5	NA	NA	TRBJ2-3	TGTGCCAGCAGCCGCGACTGGATCGGCACAGATACGCAGTATTTT	CASSRDWIGTDTQYF
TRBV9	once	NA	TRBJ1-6	TGTGCCAGCAGCGTAGGAAGTGGTCCGGGATATTCACCCCTCCACTTT	CASSVGSGPGYSPLHF
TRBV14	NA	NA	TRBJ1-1	TGTGCCAGCAGCCAACGATACACTGAAGCTTTCTTT	CASSQRYTEAFF
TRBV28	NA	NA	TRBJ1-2	TGTGCCAGCAGTTTATCAGGGGCCGAGTTCTATGGCTACACCTTC	CASSLSGAEFYGYTF
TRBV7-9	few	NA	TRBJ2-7	TGTGCCAGCAGCCCCACGGCAGGGGCAGGCTCCTACGAGCAGTACTTC	CASSPTAGAGSYEQYF
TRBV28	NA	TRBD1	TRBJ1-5	TGTGCCAGCAGTCTTACCGGGACAGGGGGCAATCAGCCCCAGCATTTT	CASSLTGTGGNQPQHF
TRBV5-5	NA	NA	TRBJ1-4	TGTGCCAGCAGCTTGTGGGGGGCATCGGAAAAACTGTTTTTT	CASSLWGASEKLFF
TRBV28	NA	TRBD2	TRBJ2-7	TGTGCCAGCAGTTCTTTGACTAGCGGGAGTTACGAGCAGTACTTC	CASSSLTSGSYEQYF
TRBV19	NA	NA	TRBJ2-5	TGTGCCAGTAGTATCGGCTTCGGGGAGACCCAGTACTTC	CASSIGFGETQYF
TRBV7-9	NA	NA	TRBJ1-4	TGTGCCAGCAGCCCCACGGGCGCGGGTGAAAAACTGTTTTTT	CASSPTGAGEKLFF